These 5 T cell receptor beta chains came from one sample sequenced in a study of response to subunit inactivated influenza vaccine. TCRdb reanalysed the RT-PCR reads using MiXCR and keeps one entry per CDR3 protein. The sample holds some 160,000 distinct CDR3 sequences, about 11% seen once. The sample here was non-naive T cells sorted from PBMCs, taken around seven weeks after vaccination. Receptor source: a man aged 50 to 59 who received an inactivated influenza vaccine.

The chain employs TRBV7-6 and TRBJ2-1; tentatively, D is TRBD2 (6 bases). With 5 bases removed from V and 6 bases from J, the gap between germline ends came to 17 bases. The germline V gene encodes CDR1 SGHVS and CDR2 FNYEAQ. The CDR3 contains 15 residues. Written as DNA, the CDR3 is TGTGCCAGCAGCCCGTGGAGTAGCGGACCCAATGAGCAGTTCTTC. Residues: CASSPWSSGPNEQFF.

This rearrangement joins TRBV28 to TRBJ2-7, with 8 bases matching TRBD1. In germline, CDR1 is MDHEN, CDR2 SYDVKM. V gave up 8 bases and J gave up 3 bases; unmatched junction bases: 6. The CDR3 extends over 13 amino acids. The DNA of the CDR3 is TGTGCCAGCCAGCGGACAGGGTACTACGAGCAGTACTTC. Its protein is CASQRTGYYEQYF.

This clonotype turned up a few times. V usage is TRBV6-1 and J usage is TRBJ1-4; TRBD1 matches at 9 bases. V lost 4 bases, J lost 7 bases, and 4 bases stayed unmatched. Germline V gene data show CDR1 as MNHNS and CDR2 as SASEGT. This CDR3 has 14 amino acids. The CDR3 loop is CASSADRGGEKLFF. The CDR3 DNA is TGTGCCAGCAGTGCCGACAGGGGGGGTGAAAAACTGTTTTTT.

This sequence joins TRBV20-1 and TRBJ2-5, with TRBD2 identical over 11 bases. Germline values: CDR1 DFQATT, CDR2 SNEGSKA (reference sequence). Trimming cost V 5 bases and J 0 bases; bases outside gene matches: 5. The CDR3 is 15 residues long. CDR3 in DNA: TGCAGTGCTGGCATAGCGGGGGGGTACCAAGAGACCCAGTACTTC. It translates to CSAGIAGGYQETQYF.

The sample holds many counts of this clonotype. The J gene is TRBJ2-3, the V gene TRBV12-3 or TRBV12-4; D is uncertain. This CDR3 is 15 amino acids long. Deletions cut 6 bases from V and 2 bases from J, with 15 bases between. The CDR3 sequence is CASSYGWGSTDTQYF. The CDR3 bases are TGTGCCAGCAGCTACGGTTGGGGTTCCACAGATACGCAGTATTTT.